This T cell receptor (beta chain) was identified during a study of CD8+CD57+ T cells in acquired aplastic anemia. At the level of the study: Recorded DNA amounts for sorted CD4+ and CD8+ cells had an average of 3.2 ug. Findings of the study overall: Between patients and controls, about 30 CD8+ CDR3 sequences were found in common. Simpson's diversity of CD8+ cells was not significantly different in patients compared with controls.

The sequenced patients had an expansion of CD8+CD57+ cells seen by flow cytometry. Untreated patients provided the blood samples, with no therapy given before sampling. V was clipped by 1 base and J by 5 bases; unmatched bases: 11. CDR3 length: 17 residues. Profiles of TCR beta VDJ and CDR3 were generated from a genomic DNA template. TCRdb re-derived calls from the reads in MiXCR, one entry per CDR3 protein. The sample lists 150,000 to 200,000 distinct CDR3 sequences; roughly 50% were seen once. On this clonotype itself: Its antigen is unknown.

The clonotype comes from a human donor with aplastic anemia. Sequencing was performed on sorted CD4+, CD8+, or CD8+CD57+ T cells (not recorded which) from PBMCs. The chain couples TRBV12-3 or TRBV12-4 to TRBJ1-5; 7 nucleotides agree with TRBD1. The CDR3 bases are TGTGCCAGCAGTTTAGATGCCATTAACAGGGGCGATCAGCCCCAGCATTTT. It codes for CASSLDAINRGDQPQHF.